The sequence of this T cell receptor beta chain was determined in a study of cytomegalovirus exposure and HLA in healthy donors. Broader study findings: Several of the most significant clusters were apparently associated with common viral pathogens in a later analysis. Cytomegalovirus association was listed for about 150 TCR beta chains.

The PCR contained 60 Vbeta and 13 Jbeta primers. Only in-frame clones appear in the TCRdb table, and some are missing; sequencing was by immunoSEQ multiplex PCR. Seen here are 100,000 to 150,000 clones, over 65% observed once, and the top ten hold 11%. This clone came up a few times. Antigen specificity is unknown. Germline CDR1 is MNHNS and CDR2 is SASEGT. With 11 bases clipped from V and 3 bases from J, the junction kept 9 bases outside the gene matches. The length of the CDR3 is 14 residues. The TCR was taken from a man aged 25-45 years in good health and CMV-seropositive. The rearrangement uses TRBV6-1 and TRBJ2-2; TRBD1 aligns across 7 bases. Sequencing input: PBMCs. The CDR3 region has the DNA TGTGCCGGCCGCCGGGACAGATACACCGGGGAGCTGTTTTTT. It yields the protein CAGRRDRYTGELFF.